Shown below are 16 T cell receptor beta chains from a single sample sequenced in a study of cytomegalovirus exposure and HLA in healthy donors (TCRdb year 2017). The library relied on the immunoSEQ multiplex PCR assay. For the multiplex PCR, a mixture combining 60 forward primers for TCR Vbeta segments and 13 reverse primers for TCR Jbeta segments was used. Drawn from immuneACCESS, this table holds only the in-frame rearrangements with V and J called that TCRdb kept. Clones are partly lost; checked studies trace under half to an unresolved V gene and leave the rest unexplained. Across this sample there are 150,000 or so clones, with 60% to 85% seen only once. Around 2.3% of the sample comes from the top ten. The sequencing input was PBMCs. The receptors were gathered from a middle-aged man in good health and CMV-seropositive.

The rearrangement joins TRBV7-9 to TRBJ2-5; 7 nucleotides line up with TRBD1. V shed 5 bases, J shed 5 bases, and the junction held 8 bases outside the gene matches. CDR3 size: 14 residues. Germline lookup yields CDR1 SEHNR and CDR2 FQNEAQ (reference sequence). CDR3: CASSPTGTDETQYF. The CDR3 DNA sequence: TGTGCCAGCAGCCCGACCGGGACAGACGAGACCCAGTACTTC.

The V and J genes are TRBV5-6 and TRBJ1-5, with TRBD1 as a possible D gene (5 bases). This CDR3 region has 15 residues. Germline V gene lookup returns CDR1 SGHDT and CDR2 YYEEEE. Deletions cut 2 bases from V and 0 bases from J, with 9 bases between. CDR3: CASSFLGGSNQPQHF. The CDR3 coding sequence is TGTGCCAGCAGCTTCCTGGGGGGTAGCAATCAGCCCCAGCATTTT.

The chain employs TRBV7-7 and TRBJ2-1; D gene uncertain. Germline V gives CDR1 SSHAT, CDR2 FNYEAQ (reference sequence). The germline V and J ends were trimmed by 4 bases and 9 bases, with 10 bases remaining between them. The CDR3 sequence is 12 residues long. CDR3 amino acids: CASSSAFGEQFF. As DNA, the CDR3 is TGTGCCAGCAGCTCCGCTTTCGGTGAGCAGTTCTTC.

Turning to this clone: This sample includes further DNA sequences coding for the same CDR3. This chain joins TRBV7-2 and TRBJ2-7, with 9 bases that match TRBD2. Trimming removed 5 bases from V and 3 bases from J; junction bases left unmatched: 5. The germline CDR1 and CDR2 sequences are SGHTA and FQGNSA. CDR3 length equals 14 residues. The CDR3, as DNA: TGTGCCAGCAGCCCTGGACTAGCGAACTACGAGCAGTACTTC. It encodes CASSPGLANYEQYF.

The CDR3 spells CASSPRGGQLNEKLFF. The CDR3 bases are TGTGCCAGCAGCCCGCGCGGCGGGCAGCTTAATGAAAAACTGTTTTTT. J is TRBJ1-4 and V is TRBV4-2; D gene unclear. The CDR3 runs to 16 residues. Germline V gene data show CDR1 as LGHNA and CDR2 as YNFKEQ. Deletions cut 4 bases from V and 4 bases from J, with 16 bases between.

This chain uses TRBV7-9 with TRBJ1-1; maybe TRBD1 (6 bases). The CDR3 loop spans 14 amino acids. The ends were cut back, 2 bases at V and 0 bases at J, with 7 bases in the middle. Germline CDR1 and CDR2: SEHNR and FQNEAQ (reference sequence). Written as DNA, the CDR3 is TGTGCCAGCAGCTTACGGACAGTGAACACTGAAGCTTTCTTT. Amino acids: CASSLRTVNTEAFF.

CDR3 coding DNA: TGTGCCAGCAGTTGGGCTAGCGGGGGGGCATACAATGAGCAGTTCTTC. As protein: CASSWASGGAYNEQFF. This chain joins TRBV6-5 and TRBJ2-1, with TRBD2 matching over 12 bases. With V trimmed by 4 bases and J by 4 bases, 5 bases remained unmatched. CDR1 and CDR2 from the germline V gene are MNHEY and SVGAGI. This CDR3 is 16 amino acids long.

The chain combines TRBV27 with TRBJ2-1; 7 bases are shared with TRBD2. The CDR3 length is 15 residues. V lost 1 base, J lost 8 bases, and 8 bases stayed unmatched. Germline-derived CDR1 and CDR2 are MNHEY and SMNVEV (reference sequence). CDR3 protein: CASSLFSGRVDEQFF. CDR3 DNA: TGTGCCAGCAGTTTATTTAGCGGGCGGGTGGATGAGCAGTTCTTC.

This chain links TRBV9 with TRBJ2-1; TRBD2 matches 8 bases. The germline V gene encodes CDR1 SGDLS and CDR2 YYNGEE. V was clipped by 4 bases and J by 9 bases; unmatched bases: 9. This CDR3 comprises 14 residues. CDR3 in DNA: TGTGCCAGCAGCCGTTATCGGGGGGGCACTGAGCAGTTCTTC. Residues: CASSRYRGGTEQFF.

This clone was recorded a few times. V usage is TRBV16 and J usage is TRBJ1-2, with unresolved D. Looked up from germline, CDR1 is KGHSY and CDR2 is FQNENV. This CDR3 has 15 amino acids. Between the trimmed V and J ends, which lost 2 bases and 4 bases, there was a span of 14 bases. Here the CDR3 DNA reads TGTGCCAGCAGCCAAGTTCGCGGGGAAGGCTATGGCTACACCTTC. Protein sequence: CASSQVRGEGYGYTF.

V is TRBV7-2 and J is TRBJ1-6; no clear D gene. The CDR3 is 15 amino acids. Trimming shortened V by 0 bases and J by 6 bases, and 9 bases separated the two germline ends. CDR1 SGHTA and CDR2 FQGNSA come from the germline V gene. The CDR3 region is CASSLASVANSPLHF. CDR3 nucleotide sequence: TGTGCCAGCAGCTTAGCGTCGGTTGCTAATTCACCCCTCCACTTT.

The chain employs TRBV19 and TRBJ1-2; TRBD1 is a possible D gene (5 bases). The CDR3 contains 15 residues. Germline loops: CDR1 LNHDA, CDR2 SQIVND (reference sequence). V shed 3 bases and J shed 5 bases, with 16 bases lying between them. CDR3 loop: CASSMAQGGWYGYTF. The CDR3 DNA follows: TGTGCCAGTAGTATGGCCCAGGGCGGATGGTATGGCTACACCTTC.

This clone was counted a single time. The chain employs TRBV19 and TRBJ1-1; D is possibly TRBD1 (5 bases). The CDR3 runs to 18 residues. V lost 5 bases and J lost 0, with 22 bases in between. CDR1 is LNHDA and CDR2 is SQIVND in the germline V gene (reference sequence). The CDR3 nucleotides are TGTGCCAGTAGTGACGAGGGACTGCTACTAGGGGTGAACACTGAAGCTTTCTTT. Protein: CASSDEGLLLGVNTEAFF.

This clone was seen only once. This rearrangement joins TRBV4-3 to TRBJ1-2; 7 bases are shared with TRBD1. Unmatched junction bases numbered 8, after V lost 0 bases and J lost 4 bases. This CDR3 spans 16 amino acids. Germline CDR1 is LGHNA and CDR2 is YSLEER. CDR3 sequence reads: CASSQDLGTDIYGYTF. In DNA, the CDR3 is TGCGCCAGCAGCCAAGACTTGGGGACAGATATCTATGGCTACACCTTC.

There are a few counts of this clone. The chain couples TRBV7-2 to TRBJ2-5; 10 nucleotides match TRBD2. The CDR3 sequence is 16 residues long. V shed 1 base and J 11 bases; nucleotides not matched to a gene: 13. The germline CDR1 and CDR2 sequences are SGHTA and FQGNSA. Written as DNA, the CDR3 is TGTGCCAGCAGCTTAGGACTAGCGGGCCCCCCTGGGGGGCAGTACTTC. Translating it yields CASSLGLAGPPGGQYF. The variable domain in full, with the rest retrieved from reference TRBV7-2 and TRBJ2-5, is GAGVSQSPSNKVTEKGKDVELRCDPISGHTALYWYRQSLGQGLEFLIYFQGNSAPDKSGLPSDRFSAERTGGSVSTLTIQRTQQEDSAVYLCASSLGLAGPPGGQYFGPGTRLLVL.

The chain employs TRBV18 and TRBJ2-7; 8 bases agree with TRBD2. This CDR3 has 15 amino acids. In germline, CDR1 is KGHSH, CDR2 LQKENI. The junction had 13 bases not matched to a gene; V was cut back by 6 bases and J by 6 bases. The CDR3: CASSRTTRGVCEQYF. CDR3 bases: TGTGCCAGCTCTCGGACGACGCGGGGGGTCTGCGAGCAGTACTTC.